A selection of T cell receptor beta chains follows, all from one sample in a study of post-analysis software for immune sequencing data. From the PCR reads, TCRdb called clonotypes with MiXCR, one entry per CDR3 protein. The table shows under 200,000 distinct CDR3 sequences, with roughly 30% occurring only once. The sequencing sample was made of blood. The receptors were gathered from a girl aged 2-17 years with multiple sclerosis. The CDR3 runs from the conserved cysteine through the conserved F or W. The D gene is left open where the match is weak. Not every row has a clone size; where given, it reads once, few, many or a size class.

v_gene: TRBV19
d_gene: NA
abundance: few
j_gene: TRBJ1-2
CDR3aa: CASSMPGEDFGYTF
CDR3nt: TGTGCCAGTAGTATGCCAGGGGAAGATTTTGGCTACACCTTC

v_gene: TRBV5-1
d_gene: TRBD2
abundance: NA
j_gene: TRBJ2-5
CDR3aa: CASSPGASGETQYF
CDR3nt: TGCGCCAGCAGCCCGGGGGCTAGCGGGGAGACCCAGTACTTC

v_gene: TRBV2
d_gene: NA
abundance: NA
j_gene: TRBJ2-7
CDR3aa: CASSHRDAQEIQYF
CDR3nt: TGTGCCAGCAGTCACCGGGACGCCCAAGAGATCCAGTACTTC

v_gene: TRBV20-1
d_gene: NA
abundance: few
j_gene: TRBJ2-7
CDR3aa: CSARSAGVENEQYF
CDR3nt: TGCAGTGCTAGATCCGCAGGGGTTGAAAACGAGCAGTACTTC

v_gene: TRBV7-9
d_gene: NA
abundance: NA
j_gene: TRBJ1-1
CDR3aa: CASSLSTTTEAFF
CDR3nt: TGTGCCAGCAGCTTAAGTACGACCACTGAAGCTTTCTTT

v_gene: TRBV5-1
d_gene: NA
abundance: NA
j_gene: TRBJ2-3
CDR3aa: CASSLGTRRVQDTQYF
CDR3nt: TGCGCCAGCAGCTTGGGGACCCGCAGGGTTCAAGATACGCAGTATTTT

v_gene: TRBV2
d_gene: NA
abundance: once
j_gene: TRBJ2-7
CDR3aa: CASSESSYEQYF
CDR3nt: TGTGCCAGCAGCGAAAGCTCCTACGAGCAGTACTTC

v_gene: TRBV5-1
d_gene: NA
abundance: few
j_gene: TRBJ1-6
CDR3aa: CASRRAGWGSPLHF
CDR3nt: TGCGCCAGTCGTCGGGCAGGGTGGGGCTCACCCCTCCACTTT

v_gene: TRBV7-8
d_gene: NA
abundance: many
j_gene: TRBJ1-2
CDR3aa: CASSLPRGGYTF
CDR3nt: TGTGCCAGCAGCTTACCCAGGGGTGGCTACACCTTC

v_gene: TRBV7-2
d_gene: TRBD2
abundance: many
j_gene: TRBJ2-7
CDR3aa: CASSSLVRTSGRREQYF
CDR3nt: TGTGCCAGCAGCTCACTCGTAAGGACTAGCGGGAGGAGGGAGCAGTACTTC

v_gene: TRBV5-1
d_gene: NA
abundance: NA
j_gene: TRBJ2-4
CDR3aa: CASSLGPQAKNIQYF
CDR3nt: TGCGCCAGCAGCTTGGGCCCGCAAGCCAAAAACATTCAGTACTTC

v_gene: TRBV6-6
d_gene: NA
abundance: few
j_gene: TRBJ1-5
CDR3aa: CASSYTQGGSNQPQHF
CDR3nt: TGTGCCAGCAGTTACACACAGGGAGGGAGCAATCAGCCCCAGCATTTT

v_gene: TRBV5-1
d_gene: TRBD2
abundance: many
j_gene: TRBJ2-5
CDR3aa: CASSYPTSEETQYF
CDR3nt: TGCGCCAGCAGCTACCCGACTAGCGAAGAGACCCAGTACTTC

v_gene: TRBV2
d_gene: NA
abundance: few
j_gene: TRBJ1-4
CDR3aa: CASVRRGTNEKLFF
CDR3nt: TGTGCCAGCGTGCGGAGGGGGACTAATGAAAAACTGTTTTTT

v_gene: TRBV7-9
d_gene: NA
abundance: many
j_gene: TRBJ2-3
CDR3aa: CASSPGDYTDTQYF
CDR3nt: TGTGCCAGCAGCCCCGGTGACTACACAGATACGCAGTATTTT

v_gene: TRBV6-1
d_gene: TRBD1
abundance: NA
j_gene: TRBJ2-2
CDR3aa: CASSGTGPGELFF
CDR3nt: TGTGCCAGCAGTGGGACAGGCCCCGGGGAGCTGTTTTTT

v_gene: TRBV5-1
d_gene: NA
abundance: NA
j_gene: TRBJ2-7
CDR3aa: CASSTGGASYEQYF
CDR3nt: TGCGCCAGCAGCACTGGGGGCGCATCCTACGAGCAGTACTTC